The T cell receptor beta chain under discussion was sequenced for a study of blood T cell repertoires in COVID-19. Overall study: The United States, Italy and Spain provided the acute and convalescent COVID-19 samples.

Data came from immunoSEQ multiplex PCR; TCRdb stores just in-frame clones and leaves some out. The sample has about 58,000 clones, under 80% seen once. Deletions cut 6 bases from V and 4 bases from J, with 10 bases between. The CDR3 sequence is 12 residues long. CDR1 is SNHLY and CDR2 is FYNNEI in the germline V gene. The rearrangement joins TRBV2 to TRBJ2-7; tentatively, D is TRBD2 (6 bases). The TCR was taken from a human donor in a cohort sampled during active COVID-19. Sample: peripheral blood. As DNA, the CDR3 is TGTGCCAGCAGGGGGGGATTTTACGAGCAGTACTTC. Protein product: CASRGGFYEQYF.